This entry lists 21 T cell receptor beta chains sequenced from one sample in a study of blood T cell repertoires in COVID-19. Produced via immunoSEQ multiplex PCR; TCRdb's table is partial and in-frame only. Of tens of thousands of clones listed, 77% are singletons. Sample: peripheral blood. Source of these receptors: a woman in her 70s with acute or convalescent COVID-19.

The genes are TRBV6-2 or TRBV6-3 and TRBJ2-5; 10 bases fit TRBD1. This CDR3 contains 14 residues. Per germline, CDR1 MNHEY and CDR2 SVGEGT. The junction had 6 bases not matched to a gene; V was cut back by 5 bases and J by 6 bases. CDR3 in amino acids: CASSRQGAGKTQYF. The CDR3 region has the DNA TGTGCCAGCAGTCGACAGGGGGCGGGAAAGACCCAGTACTTC.

The table lists this clone with a count of one. The chain recombines TRBV3-1 (or the pseudogene TRBV3-2) with TRBJ2-7, with D unclear. Germline CDR1 reads LGHDT; CDR2 reads YNNKEL (reference sequence). Trimming shortened V by 1 base and J by 1 base, and 8 bases separated the two germline ends. The CDR3 runs to 14 residues. Here the CDR3 reads CASSQGVMSYEQYF. The CDR3 region has the DNA TGTGCCAGCAGCCAAGGAGTGATGTCCTACGAGCAGTACTTC.

The chain is built from TRBV27 and TRBJ1-6, with D perhaps TRBD1 (6 bases). The CDR3 spans 15 residues. Germline CDR1 MNHEY, CDR2 SMNVEV (reference sequence). Trimming cost V 2 bases and J 4 bases, with 9 bases left between them. The CDR3: CASSLGGFYNSPLHF. In DNA form, the CDR3 reads TGTGCCAGCAGTTTAGGGGGCTTTTATAATTCACCCCTCCACTTT.

The chain recombines TRBV9 with TRBJ1-5; D gene unclear. The CDR3 length is 15 residues. Germline V gene data show CDR1 as SGDLS and CDR2 as YYNGEE. Between the trimmed V and J ends, which lost 4 bases and 5 bases, there was a span of 16 bases. CDR3 sequence: CASSRRVGEDQPQHF. DNA for the CDR3: TGTGCCAGCAGCCGACGGGTGGGTGAAGATCAGCCCCAGCATTTT.

This chain joins TRBV30 and TRBJ2-1, with 7 bases aligning to TRBD2. Germline CDR1 is GTSNPN and CDR2 is SVGIG (reference sequence). CDR3 length: 14 amino acids. Unmatched junction bases numbered 6, after V lost 3 bases and J lost 4 bases. CDR3 loop: CAWRVDGGYNEQFF. CDR3 nucleotide sequence: TGTGCCTGGAGGGTTGACGGGGGGTACAATGAGCAGTTCTTC.

The V gene is TRBV7-9, the J gene TRBJ2-4, with D maybe TRBD1 (6 bases). The germline CDR1 and CDR2 sequences are SEHNR and FQNEAQ (reference sequence). V lost 5 bases, J lost 7 bases, and 18 bases lay in between. This CDR3 contains 15 residues. In DNA form, the CDR3 reads TGTGCCAGCAGCGCACCGGGGCAGGGGACGAACATTCAGTACTTC. Encoded protein: CASSAPGQGTNIQYF.

The chain uses TRBV7-2 and TRBJ2-7, with D possibly matching TRBD2 (6 bases). In germline, CDR1 is SGHTA, CDR2 FQGNSA. The CDR3 has 16 residues. V lost 0 bases and J 5 bases, leaving 17 bases between the germline ends. The CDR3 sequence: CASSLAFGASANEQYF. For the CDR3, the DNA is TGTGCCAGCAGCTTAGCTTTCGGGGCTAGCGCCAACGAGCAGTACTTC.

This clone was seen just once. This rearrangement joins TRBV9 to TRBJ2-2; TRBD1 agrees at 9 bases. The CDR3 is 16 amino acids. The junction had 3 bases not matched to a gene; V was cut back by 0 bases and J by 3 bases. Germline V gene lookup returns CDR1 SGDLS and CDR2 YYNGEE. This chain's CDR3 is CASSVGWDRDTGELFF. CDR3 nucleotides: TGTGCCAGCAGCGTAGGCTGGGACAGGGACACCGGGGAGCTGTTTTTT. The whole variable domain, remainder taken from reference TRBV9 and TRBJ2-2, is DSGVTQTPKHLITATGQRVTLRCSPRSGDLSVYWYQQSLDQGLQFLIQYYNGEERAKGNILERFSAQQFPDLHSELNLSSLELGDSALYFCASSVGWDRDTGELFFGEGSRLTVL.

The rearrangement uses TRBV19 and TRBJ2-5; the match to TRBD2 covers 13 bases. Trimming took 6 bases from V and 1 from J; bases not matched to a gene: 2. Looked up from germline, CDR1 is LNHDA and CDR2 is SQIVND (reference sequence). This CDR3 is 15 amino acids long. DNA for the CDR3: TGTGCCAGTAGCCGACTAGCGGGGGGCCAAGAGACCCAGTACTTC. Its protein product is CASSRLAGGQETQYF.

This clone was seen only once. The chain couples TRBV6-1 to TRBJ1-1; D perhaps matches TRBD1 (6 bases). The CDR3 loop spans 14 amino acids. CDR1 and CDR2 (germline): MNHNS, SASEGT. V was cut by 3 bases and J by 4 bases, with 12 bases left in between. The CDR3 DNA follows: TGTGCCAGCAGTGACGCAGGGGCCCTCACTGAAGCTTTCTTT. Amino acids: CASSDAGALTEAFF.

This chain uses TRBV24-1 with TRBJ2-7; D remains unclear. The germline V and J ends were trimmed by 6 bases and 5 bases, with 13 bases remaining between them. This CDR3 comprises 13 residues. The V gene's germline CDR1 is KGHDR and CDR2 SFDVKD. Here the CDR3 reads CATSSRNIHEQYF. The CDR3, as DNA: TGTGCCACCAGTTCCCGTAATATCCACGAGCAGTACTTC.

V gene TRBV24-1 combines with J gene TRBJ2-1, with D possibly TRBD2 on 6 matching bases. The CDR3 sequence is 14 residues long. The germline V gene has CDR1 KGHDR and CDR2 SFDVKD. Trimming removed 4 bases at V and 8 bases at J, with 14 bases between. The CDR3 loop reads CATSDTSRGYEQFF. The CDR3 DNA sequence: TGTGCCACCAGTGACACCTCCCGGGGGTATGAGCAGTTCTTC.

The V and J genes are TRBV27 and TRBJ2-7; TRBD1 matches 7 bases. CDR1 and CDR2 from the germline V gene are MNHEY and SMNVEV (reference sequence). The CDR3 loop spans 15 amino acids. The junction had 11 bases not matched to a gene; V was cut back by 6 bases and J by 3 bases. In DNA, the CDR3 is TGTGCCAGCAGAGAAGTCCGGGACAGCCGCTACGAGCAGTACTTC. Its translation: CASREVRDSRYEQYF.

The chain couples TRBV5-4 to TRBJ1-5, with 10 bases matching TRBD1. The germline gives CDR1 SGHNT, CDR2 YYREEE (reference sequence). With 4 bases clipped from V and 2 bases from J, the junction kept 12 bases outside the gene matches. CDR3 length equals 18 residues. The CDR3: CASSHVPGQGSGNQPQHF. Here the CDR3 DNA reads TGTGCCAGCAGCCACGTCCCGGGACAGGGGAGTGGCAATCAGCCCCAGCATTTT.

J is TRBJ2-4 and V is TRBV10-1; 8 bases are shared with TRBD1. Unmatched junction bases numbered 12, after V lost 9 bases and J lost 5 bases. The CDR3 length is 15 residues. Germline CDR1 reads WNHNN; CDR2 reads SYGVQD (reference sequence). The CDR3 DNA follows: TGCGCCAGTATGGGACAGGCTCAAGGGGAAAACATTCAGTACTTC. Protein sequence: CASMGQAQGENIQYF.

The rearrangement joins TRBV28 to TRBJ1-5; TRBD1 agrees at 7 bases. Germline CDR1 reads MDHEN; CDR2 reads SYDVKM. J lost 4 bases, V lost 5 bases, and 17 bases had no gene match. This CDR3 contains 18 residues. CDR3 sequence (DNA): TGTGCCAGCAGTCCTGCCAGCCGACAGGGAGTAGCAAATCAGCCCCAGCATTTT. Amino acids: CASSPASRQGVANQPQHF.

By its share, this clone is medium-sized. The chain links TRBV28 to TRBJ1-5; the D is unclear. The CDR3 runs 13 residues. V gave up 10 bases and J gave up 6 bases, with 16 bases separating them. Germline loops: CDR1 MDHEN, CDR2 SYDVKM. CDR3 sequence reads: CATTPGGSQPQHF. In DNA, the CDR3 is TGTGCCACCACTCCCGGAGGGAGTCAGCCCCAGCATTTT.

V gene TRBV6-5 combines with J gene TRBJ2-7, with D possibly TRBD2 on 5 matching bases. Germline CDR1 is MNHEY and CDR2 is SVGAGI. The length of the CDR3 is 14 residues. The V end was cut by 5 bases, the J end by 5 bases, with 16 bases between. In nucleotides, the CDR3 is TGTGCCAGCAGTCGCGGAATTGGAGGCGACGAGCAGTACTTC. It encodes CASSRGIGGDEQYF.

V and J are TRBV3-1 (or the pseudogene TRBV3-2) and TRBJ2-7; no firm D call. CDR1 and CDR2 from the germline V gene are LGHDT and YNNKEL (reference sequence). Trimming removed 4 bases from V and 6 bases from J, with 10 bases in between. This CDR3 comprises 12 residues. The CDR3 nucleotides are TGTGCCAGCAGCCCTAGTTCTTCCGAGCAGTACTTC. Translation: CASSPSSSEQYF.

This chain joins TRBV2 and TRBJ1-6; TRBD1 matches 7 bases. This CDR3 comprises 14 residues. With 8 bases clipped from V and 7 bases from J, the junction kept 8 bases outside the gene matches. The germline V gene encodes CDR1 SNHLY and CDR2 FYNNEI. The CDR3 coding sequence is TGTGCCAGCGGTGTAGGGACAGAGAATTCACCCCTCCACTTT. Protein: CASGVGTENSPLHF.

The chain employs TRBV6-2 or TRBV6-3 and TRBJ1-5; no reliable D call. V was shortened by 6 bases and J by 2 bases, with 11 bases between the two germline ends. Germline V gene lookup returns CDR1 MNHEY and CDR2 SVGEGT. The CDR3 sequence is 14 residues long. CDR3 loop: CASSPRVRNQPQHF. DNA for the CDR3: TGTGCCAGCAGCCCTCGGGTTCGCAATCAGCCCCAGCATTTT.